This is a list of T cell receptor beta chains from one sample in a study of blood T cells in healthy people across ages. In TCRdb, the 5' RACE reads were re-called with MiXCR into one record per CDR3 protein. The sample includes around 1.5 million distinct CDR3 sequences, around 35% of them seen just once. The sample was blood. The source is a woman in her 30s in good health. CDR3s leave out the opening cysteine and the closing phenylalanine or tryptophan. Expanded clones are given a class, and other clones once, few, many or no size at all.

v_gene: TRBV7-6; j_gene: TRBJ2-1; abundance: few; CDR3aa: ASSLSGIGYNEQF
v_gene: TRBV11-2; j_gene: TRBJ1-5; abundance: .; CDR3aa: ANSLDRLEPQH
v_gene: TRBV5-4; j_gene: TRBJ2-1; abundance: .; CDR3aa: ASSADVNEQF
v_gene: TRBV12-3/TRBV12-4; j_gene: TRBJ2-2; abundance: few; CDR3aa: ASNPGANTGELF
v_gene: TRBV10-3; j_gene: TRBJ2-7; abundance: few; CDR3aa: ATATSVGGEQY
v_gene: TRBV27; j_gene: TRBJ2-7; abundance: .; CDR3aa: ASSPSPASHEQY
v_gene: TRBV4-1; j_gene: TRBJ1-1; abundance: few; CDR3aa: ASSPIPANTEAF
v_gene: TRBV20-1; j_gene: TRBJ2-3; abundance: .; CDR3aa: SARRGEVGTDTQY
v_gene: TRBV20-1; j_gene: TRBJ1-5; abundance: .; CDR3aa: SASVGYSNQPQH
v_gene: TRBV24-1; j_gene: TRBJ2-5; abundance: .; CDR3aa: ATSRAGEVKETQY
v_gene: TRBV20-1; j_gene: TRBJ2-3; abundance: .; CDR3aa: SASGTSGSSDTQY
v_gene: TRBV4-1; j_gene: TRBJ2-7; abundance: few; CDR3aa: ASSQDVGALGYEQY
v_gene: TRBV18; j_gene: TRBJ2-1; abundance: .; CDR3aa: ASSPPTSEDNGQF
v_gene: TRBV7-2; j_gene: TRBJ1-5; abundance: .; CDR3aa: ASSLVGTYSNQPQH
v_gene: TRBV20-1; j_gene: TRBJ2-3; abundance: few; CDR3aa: SARGGIETSGRRDTQY
v_gene: TRBV10-3; j_gene: TRBJ1-1; abundance: .; CDR3aa: AIQIGGRGSEAF
v_gene: TRBV18; j_gene: TRBJ2-7; abundance: once; CDR3aa: ASSPAGSGANEQY
v_gene: TRBV6-1; j_gene: TRBJ1-1; abundance: .; CDR3aa: ASSARDPTEAF
v_gene: TRBV7-2; j_gene: TRBJ1-1; abundance: few; CDR3aa: ASSFEATRRAF
v_gene: TRBV5-1; j_gene: TRBJ2-2; abundance: .; CDR3aa: ASSLAFGTGELF
v_gene: TRBV2; j_gene: TRBJ1-4; abundance: .; CDR3aa: AGKLQGTLSCEKLF
v_gene: TRBV20-1; j_gene: TRBJ2-1; abundance: .; CDR3aa: SARDRGTSEFNEQF
v_gene: TRBV27; j_gene: TRBJ2-1; abundance: .; CDR3aa: AGSLEGGGNEQF
v_gene: TRBV5-1; j_gene: TRBJ1-5; abundance: few; CDR3aa: ASSPGGWNQPQH
v_gene: TRBV5-1; j_gene: TRBJ2-3; abundance: .; CDR3aa: ASSLGTSRSDTQY
v_gene: TRBV5-1; j_gene: TRBJ2-1; abundance: .; CDR3aa: ASSLGRGRTSYNEQF
v_gene: TRBV6-1; j_gene: TRBJ1-1; abundance: .; CDR3aa: ASSVWDLMNTEAF
v_gene: TRBV14; j_gene: TRBJ1-1; abundance: few; CDR3aa: ASSQDENTEAF
v_gene: TRBV20-1; j_gene: TRBJ2-7; abundance: many; CDR3aa: SARKGAYEQY
v_gene: TRBV9; j_gene: TRBJ2-1; abundance: .; CDR3aa: ASSVNTLGSEQF